This TCR beta chain was sequenced for a study of blood T cells in healthy people across ages. In its sample, this clonotype was seen many times. The CDR3 is 15 amino acids. Germline loops: CDR1 SGHRS, CDR2 YFSETQ. Trimming removed 0 bases from V and 7 bases from J, with 15 bases in between. Using a J-beta primer mix together with a sample-barcoded 5' primer, a second PCR was run for roughly 6 to 12 cycles. Through a template-switch adaptor with 12 random nucleotides, each cDNA molecule received a tag. TCRdb redid the calling of the 5' RACE reads with MiXCR, one entry per CDR3 protein. The sample includes 700,000 to 900,000 distinct CDR3 sequences, roughly 25% of them seen just once. The same sample was also used in a study of T cells of mothers and their children. That work contributes: An overlap that was slightly higher, though non-significant, was seen in related mother-child pairs versus unrelated pairs.

This sequence originates from a boy under 18 in good health. Sequences were obtained from blood. The chain carries TRBV5-1 and TRBJ2-3, with D perhaps TRBD2 (5 bases). This CDR3 is CASSLVGMTPNTQYF. In DNA form, the CDR3 reads TGCGCCAGCAGCTTGGTCGGGATGACGCCCAATACGCAGTATTTT.